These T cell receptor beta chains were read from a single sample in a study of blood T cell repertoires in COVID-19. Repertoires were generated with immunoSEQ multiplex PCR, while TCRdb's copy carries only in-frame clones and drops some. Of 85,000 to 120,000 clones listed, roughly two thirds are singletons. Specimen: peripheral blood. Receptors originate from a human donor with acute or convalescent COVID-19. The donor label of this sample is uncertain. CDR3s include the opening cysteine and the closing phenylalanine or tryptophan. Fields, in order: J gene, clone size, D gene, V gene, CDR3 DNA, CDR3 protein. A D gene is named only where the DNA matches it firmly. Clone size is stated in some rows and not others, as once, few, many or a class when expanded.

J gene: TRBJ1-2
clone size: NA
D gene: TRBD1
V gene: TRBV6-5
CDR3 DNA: TGTGCCAGCAAACAGGGGACGAACTATGGCTACACCTTC
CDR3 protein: CASKQGTNYGYTF

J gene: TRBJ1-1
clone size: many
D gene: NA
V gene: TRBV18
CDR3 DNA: TGTGCCAGCTCCCGGACGACAGGAGCCAACACTGAAGCTTTCTTT
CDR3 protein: CASSRTTGANTEAFF

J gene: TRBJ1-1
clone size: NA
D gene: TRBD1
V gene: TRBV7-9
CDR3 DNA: TGTGCCAGCAGCTCAAGACAGGGCGGTGGGTACACTGAAGCTTTCTTT
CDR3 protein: CASSSRQGGGYTEAFF

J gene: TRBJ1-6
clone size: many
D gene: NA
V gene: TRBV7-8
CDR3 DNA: TGTGCCAGCAGCTTAGGGTTTCCCTTCATGAGCTCACCCCTCCACTTT
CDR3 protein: CASSLGFPFMSSPLHF

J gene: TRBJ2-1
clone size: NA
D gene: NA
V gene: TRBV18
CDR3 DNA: TGTGCCAGCTCACCCCGGGACTCTTACAATGAGCAGTTCTTC
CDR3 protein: CASSPRDSYNEQFF

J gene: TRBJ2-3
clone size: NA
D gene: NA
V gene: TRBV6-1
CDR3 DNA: TGTGCCAGCAGTGAAGCCCTGAGCACAGATACGCAGTATTTT
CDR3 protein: CASSEALSTDTQYF

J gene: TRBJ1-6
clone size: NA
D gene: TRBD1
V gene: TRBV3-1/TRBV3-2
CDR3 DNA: TGTGCCAGCAGCGACGGACAGGGGGCGAATTCACCCCTCCACTTT
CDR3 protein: CASSDGQGANSPLHF

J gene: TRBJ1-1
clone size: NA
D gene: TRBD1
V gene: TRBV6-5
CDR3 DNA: TGTGCCAGCAGTTACTCGAAACAGGGGGCGCGGTTGGTAGCTTTCTTT
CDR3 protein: CASSYSKQGARLVAFF

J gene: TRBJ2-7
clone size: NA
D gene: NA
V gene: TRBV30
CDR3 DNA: TGTGCCTGGAGCCCGACAGGTACTTACGAGCAGTACTTC
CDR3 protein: CAWSPTGTYEQYF

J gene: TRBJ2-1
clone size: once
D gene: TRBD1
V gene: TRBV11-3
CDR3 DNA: TGTGCCAGCAGCCGCGGGACAGGGGTCTACAATGAGCAGTTCTTC
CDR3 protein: CASSRGTGVYNEQFF

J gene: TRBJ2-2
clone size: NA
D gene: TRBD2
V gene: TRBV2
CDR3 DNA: TGTGCCAGCAGTGACCAGATAGCGGGGGTGAACACCGGGGAGCTGTTTTTT
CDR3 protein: CASSDQIAGVNTGELFF

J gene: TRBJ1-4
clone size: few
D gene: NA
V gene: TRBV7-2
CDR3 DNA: TGTGCCAGCAGCCGGGGAGGGGGAGGTGAAAAACTGTTTTTT
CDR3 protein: CASSRGGGGEKLFF

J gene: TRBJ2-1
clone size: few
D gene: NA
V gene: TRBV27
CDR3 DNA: TGTGCCAGCAGACGGTTAGGGGTTTATGAGCAGTTCTTC
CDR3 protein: CASRRLGVYEQFF

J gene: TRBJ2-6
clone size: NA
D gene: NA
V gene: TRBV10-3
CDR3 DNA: TGTGCCATCAGTGAGTCGACTCGCCCTTTGAGAACTCTTACTGGGGCCAACGTCCTGACTTTC
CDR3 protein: CAISESTRPLRTLTGANVLTF

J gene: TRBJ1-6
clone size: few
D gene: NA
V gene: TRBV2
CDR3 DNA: TGTGCCAGCAGTGAGGGCCCCTATTCACCCCTCCACTTT
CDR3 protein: CASSEGPYSPLHF

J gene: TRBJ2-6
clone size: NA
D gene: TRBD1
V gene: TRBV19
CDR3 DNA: TGTGCCAGTGCCGGGACAGGGCCTGGGGCCAACGTCCTGACTTTC
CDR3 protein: CASAGTGPGANVLTF

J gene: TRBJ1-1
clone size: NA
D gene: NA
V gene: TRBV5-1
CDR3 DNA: TGCGCCAGCAGGGGTCGGGGGAACACTGAAGCTTTCTTT
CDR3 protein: CASRGRGNTEAFF

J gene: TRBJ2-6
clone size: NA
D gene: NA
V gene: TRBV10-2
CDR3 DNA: TGCGCCAGCAGGATAGATGGGGCCAACGTCCTGACTTTC
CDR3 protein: CASRIDGANVLTF

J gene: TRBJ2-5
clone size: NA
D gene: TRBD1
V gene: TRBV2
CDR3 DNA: TGTGCCAGCAGAGCCGGGACAGGAGGGGAGACCCAGTACTTC
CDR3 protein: CASRAGTGGETQYF

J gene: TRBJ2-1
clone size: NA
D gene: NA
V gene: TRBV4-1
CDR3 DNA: TGCGCCAGCAGCCAAGGGTTCGGCCAGAGGAATGAGCAGTTCTTC
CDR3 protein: CASSQGFGQRNEQFF

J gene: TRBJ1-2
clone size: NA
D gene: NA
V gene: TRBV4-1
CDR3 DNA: TGCGCCAGCAGCCAACAGGATGTGGACTATGGCTACACCTTC
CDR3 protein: CASSQQDVDYGYTF

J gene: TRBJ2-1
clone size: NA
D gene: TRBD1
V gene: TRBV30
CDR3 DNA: TGTGCCTTCACGGACAGGGTTCCCTACAATGAGCAGTTCTTC
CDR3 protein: CAFTDRVPYNEQFF

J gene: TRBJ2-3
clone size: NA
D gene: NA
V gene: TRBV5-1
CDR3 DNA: TGCGCCAGCAGCTTGACAGGGTCTCCCCCAGATACGCAGTATTTT
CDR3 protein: CASSLTGSPPDTQYF

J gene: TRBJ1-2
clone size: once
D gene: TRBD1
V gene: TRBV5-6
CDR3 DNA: TGTGCCAGCAGCTTGGCCGGGGCGGGACAGGGGGTTAATGGCTACACCTTC
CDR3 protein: CASSLAGAGQGVNGYTF

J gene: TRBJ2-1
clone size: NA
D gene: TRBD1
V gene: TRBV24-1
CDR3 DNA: TGTGCCACCAGTGATCCATACTCCGGGACAGGGGGCTACAATGAGCAGTTCTTC
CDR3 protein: CATSDPYSGTGGYNEQFF

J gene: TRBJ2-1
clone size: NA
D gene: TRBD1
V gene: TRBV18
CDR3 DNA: TGTGCCAGCTCCCCCGGGACAGTCAACAATGAGCAGTTCTTC
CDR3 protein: CASSPGTVNNEQFF

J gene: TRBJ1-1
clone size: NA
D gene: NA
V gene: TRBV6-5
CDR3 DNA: TGTGCCAGCAGCTCAGGGTATAGCGGCACTGAAGCTTTCTTT
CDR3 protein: CASSSGYSGTEAFF

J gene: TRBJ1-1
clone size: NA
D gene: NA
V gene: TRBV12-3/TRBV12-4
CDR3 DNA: TGTGCCAGCAGTTTAGGGGCGGGTGAAGCTTTCTTT
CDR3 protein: CASSLGAGEAFF

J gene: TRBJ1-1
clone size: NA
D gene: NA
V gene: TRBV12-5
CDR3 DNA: TGTGCTAGTGACCCGGGGGGGTCGGGTGGCACTGAAGCTTTCTTT
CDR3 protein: CASDPGGSGGTEAFF

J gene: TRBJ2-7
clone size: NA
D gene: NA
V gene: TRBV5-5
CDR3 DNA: TGTGCCAGCAGCTTGAGCTACGGGAGCTCCTACGAGCAGTACTTC
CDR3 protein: CASSLSYGSSYEQYF

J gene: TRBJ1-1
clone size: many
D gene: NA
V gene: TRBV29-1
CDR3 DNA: TGCAGCGTTGAAGATTCGCGGCCCATGAACACTGAAGCTTTCTTT
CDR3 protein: CSVEDSRPMNTEAFF

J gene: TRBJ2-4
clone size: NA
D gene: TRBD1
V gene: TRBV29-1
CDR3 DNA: TGCAGCGTTTATAAAGGGGGACAGGGTTCAGCCAAAAACATTCAGTACTTC
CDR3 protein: CSVYKGGQGSAKNIQYF

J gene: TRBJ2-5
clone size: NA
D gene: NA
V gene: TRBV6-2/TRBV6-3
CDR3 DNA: TGTGCCAGCAGTTACCCAGGGGAGATCCAGTACTTC
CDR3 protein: CASSYPGEIQYF

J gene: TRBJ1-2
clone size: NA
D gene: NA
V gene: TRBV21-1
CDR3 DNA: TGTGCCAGACTTCATAAAGGGGGGACAGGTTATGGCTACACCTTC
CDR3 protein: CARLHKGGTGYGYTF

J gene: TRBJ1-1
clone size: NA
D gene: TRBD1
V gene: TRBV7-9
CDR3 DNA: TGTGCCAGCAGCTTAACAGGGGGAAGAACTGAAGCTTTCTTT
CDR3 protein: CASSLTGGRTEAFF

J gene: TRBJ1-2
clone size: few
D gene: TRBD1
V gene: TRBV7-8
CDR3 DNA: TGTGCCAGCAGCTTAGACCTGGACAGGCGTTTAAAACCCCCAAACTATGGCTACACCTTC
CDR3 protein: CASSLDLDRRLKPPNYGYTF

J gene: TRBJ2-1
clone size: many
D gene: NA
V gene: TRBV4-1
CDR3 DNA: TGCGCCAGCAGCCACCAGGCGCTAGAGCAGTTCTTC
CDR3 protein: CASSHQALEQFF

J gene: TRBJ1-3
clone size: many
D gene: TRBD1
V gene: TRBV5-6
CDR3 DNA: TGTGCCAGCAGCTTGGGGGACAGGCGATACCCCTCTGGAAACACCATATATTTT
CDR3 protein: CASSLGDRRYPSGNTIYF